This T cell receptor (beta chain) was recorded in a study of T cell repertoires in cytomegalovirus infection. Study-wide points: CMV carriers with the relevant HLA were identified by cumulative public TCR beta family frequency.

The germline V and J ends were trimmed by 5 bases and 2 bases, with 18 bases remaining between them. In germline, CDR1 is SQVTM, CDR2 ANQGSEA. The CDR3 totals 15 residues. This clonotype has a count of ten or more. The antigen is unknown. TCRdb independently ran MiXCR on the reads; one entry per CDR3 protein. The sample holds just over 450,000 distinct CDR3 sequences, approximately 46% seen once. This clonotype was obtained from a human donor in good health (CMV status not recorded). Some clones in this sample may be carry-over from other donors' samples. Sequenced here: cultured PBMCs, sampled from culture after CMV antigen stimulation. The J gene is TRBJ1-1, the V gene TRBV29-1; D possibly corresponds to TRBD1 (5 bases). CDR3: CSVTTPRGKNTEAFF. The CDR3 nucleotides are TGCAGCGTTACAACCCCGCGGGGGAAAAACACTGAAGCTTTCTTT.